The present TCR beta chain was sequenced within a study of T cells in Graves' hyperthyroidism and ophthalmopathy. TCR beta CDR3 sequences were amplified from RNA transcripts. When the TCR CDR3 underwent first-round RT-PCR, the HTBI primer set was used. MiXCR, applied by TCRdb to the multiplex PCR reads, yields one record per CDR3 protein. The sample consists of 550,000 to 600,000 distinct CDR3 sequences, 13% to 15% of them appearing once. This CDR3 region has 16 residues. V shed 1 base and J 1 base; nucleotides not matched to a gene: 3. Per the germline V gene, CDR1 is DFQATT and CDR2 is SNEGSKA (reference sequence). Findings and limits, study-wide: Median prediction lead before ophthalmopathy onset was about 6.3 months with the model.

This clonotype was observed at least ten times. What it binds is unknown. The sample taken for sequencing was blood. The TCR comes from a woman aged 18-35 years with Graves' ophthalmopathy. The gene calls are TRBV20-1 and TRBJ2-7; TRBD2 matches 14 bases. The CDR3 is CSARGLAGGLSYEQYF. CDR3 sequence (DNA): TGCAGTGCTAGAGGACTAGCGGGAGGGCTGTCCTACGAGCAGTACTTC.